This is a list of T cell receptor beta chains from one sample in a study of breast tumors, draining lymph nodes, adjacent tissues. A single record per CDR3 protein comes from TCRdb applying MiXCR to the multiplex PCR reads. The sample has 80,000 to 130,000 distinct CDR3 sequences, less than 25% seen once; the top ten hold 1% to 1.5%. The sample was axillary lymph node tissue. The receptor set was obtained from a female donor with breast cancer. Some clones in this sample may be carry-over from other donors' samples. Both conserved end residues are part of each CDR3. D genes are given only for firm matches. For some rows the clone size is stated as once, few or many, or as a class when expanded; others skip it.

abundance: many; j_gene: TRBJ2-1; d_gene: -; v_gene: TRBV20-1; len: 15; CDR3nt: TGCAGTGCTAGAGACGGGACTGGGTTGCGAAATGAGCAGTTCTTC; CDR3aa: CSARDGTGLRNEQFF
abundance: many; j_gene: TRBJ1-2; d_gene: -; v_gene: TRBV10-3; len: 15; CDR3nt: TGTGCCATCAGTGAGCGACAGGCCACTCACTATGGCTACACCTTC; CDR3aa: CAISERQATHYGYTF
abundance: many; j_gene: TRBJ1-5; d_gene: -; v_gene: TRBV27; len: 15; CDR3nt: TGTGCCAGCAGTTTAACCAGGACTGAGGATCAGCCCCAGCATTTT; CDR3aa: CASSLTRTEDQPQHF
abundance: many; j_gene: TRBJ1-5; d_gene: TRBD1; v_gene: TRBV6-1; len: 17; CDR3nt: TGTGCCAGCAGTAAACTTCGGCCGGGACAGCTCAATCAGCCCCAGCATTTT; CDR3aa: CASSKLRPGQLNQPQHF
abundance: many; j_gene: TRBJ1-3; d_gene: -; v_gene: TRBV2; len: 15; CDR3nt: TGTGCCAGCAGTGCAGAGTGGGATTCTGGAAACACCATATATTTT; CDR3aa: CASSAEWDSGNTIYF
abundance: many; j_gene: TRBJ2-7; d_gene: -; v_gene: TRBV20-1; len: 13; CDR3nt: TGCAGTTCGATAGCGAGCTTCTCCTACGAGCAGTACTTC; CDR3aa: CSSIASFSYEQYF
abundance: many; j_gene: TRBJ1-5; d_gene: -; v_gene: TRBV11-2; len: 15; CDR3nt: TGTGCCAGCAGCTCTACAGGGCGAACCAATCAGCCCCAGCATTTT; CDR3aa: CASSSTGRTNQPQHF
abundance: many; j_gene: TRBJ2-7; d_gene: TRBD1; v_gene: TRBV29-1; len: 13; CDR3nt: TGCAGCGTTGGGACAGGGGTGTCCTACGAGCAGTACTTC; CDR3aa: CSVGTGVSYEQYF
abundance: -; j_gene: TRBJ2-7; d_gene: -; v_gene: TRBV10-3; len: 12; CDR3nt: TGTGCCATAAGTATGGGGTCGGGAGAGCAGTACTTC; CDR3aa: CAISMGSGEQYF
abundance: many; j_gene: TRBJ2-1; d_gene: -; v_gene: TRBV2; len: 15; CDR3nt: TGTGCCAGCAGCGGACACTATTCGACGGGGAATGAGCAGTTCTTC; CDR3aa: CASSGHYSTGNEQFF
abundance: many; j_gene: TRBJ2-3; d_gene: -; v_gene: TRBV4-1; len: 15; CDR3nt: TGCGCCAGCAGCCAAGGCAGTTTCAGCACAGATACGCAGTATTTT; CDR3aa: CASSQGSFSTDTQYF
abundance: few; j_gene: TRBJ1-4; d_gene: TRBD1; v_gene: TRBV6-5; len: 17; CDR3nt: TGTGCCAGCAGTTACTCCGGGACAGGGGGCGAGAATGAAAAACTGTTTTTT; CDR3aa: CASSYSGTGGENEKLFF
abundance: few; j_gene: TRBJ2-7; d_gene: TRBD1; v_gene: TRBV29-1; len: 13; CDR3nt: TGCAGCGTTGAAGAGGGACAGGGGGACGAGCAGTACTTC; CDR3aa: CSVEEGQGDEQYF
abundance: few; j_gene: TRBJ2-1; d_gene: TRBD2; v_gene: TRBV3-1; len: 14; CDR3nt: TGTGCCAGCAGCCCGACTAGCGGGAGGGCGAAGCAGTTCTTC; CDR3aa: CASSPTSGRAKQFF
abundance: -; j_gene: TRBJ2-3; d_gene: -; v_gene: TRBV30; len: 15; CDR3nt: TGTGCCTGGAGTGCGATCCTGACTAGCACAGATACGCAGTATTTT; CDR3aa: CAWSAILTSTDTQYF
abundance: many; j_gene: TRBJ2-1; d_gene: TRBD1; v_gene: TRBV4-2; len: 16; CDR3nt: TGTGCCAGCAGCCGGACGACAGGGAGCTCCTACAATGAGCAGTTCTTC; CDR3aa: CASSRTTGSSYNEQFF
abundance: many; j_gene: TRBJ2-7; d_gene: TRBD1; v_gene: TRBV9; len: 13; CDR3nt: TGTGCCAGCAGCGTCGGGACAGGGGTCGAGCAGTACTTC; CDR3aa: CASSVGTGVEQYF
abundance: many; j_gene: TRBJ2-7; d_gene: TRBD1; v_gene: TRBV7-2; len: 13; CDR3nt: TGTGCCAGCAGCTTAGAAAGGGGGCGCGAGCAGTACTTC; CDR3aa: CASSLERGREQYF
abundance: many; j_gene: TRBJ2-3; d_gene: TRBD2; v_gene: TRBV7-9; len: 12; CDR3nt: TGTGCCAGCAGCCGCGGGGGGGGGCTACAGTATTTT; CDR3aa: CASSRGGGLQYF
abundance: many; j_gene: TRBJ2-1; d_gene: -; v_gene: TRBV11-2; len: 16; CDR3nt: TGTGCCAGCAGCTTAGATCGTGCGCCCTCAGGCAATGAGCAGTTCTTC; CDR3aa: CASSLDRAPSGNEQFF
abundance: few; j_gene: TRBJ1-2; d_gene: -; v_gene: TRBV30; len: 15; CDR3nt: TGTGCCTGGAATGGTGTCCGGGGGTGGGACTATGGCTACACCTTC; CDR3aa: CAWNGVRGWDYGYTF
abundance: many; j_gene: TRBJ1-3; d_gene: -; v_gene: TRBV20-1; len: 13; CDR3nt: TGCAGTGCTAGAGGTGCTTCTGGAAACACCATATATTTT; CDR3aa: CSARGASGNTIYF
abundance: many; j_gene: TRBJ2-2; d_gene: TRBD2; v_gene: TRBV7-2; len: 16; CDR3nt: TGTGCCAGCAGGACAGGACTAGCGGGGGTCACCGGGGAGCTGTTTTTT; CDR3aa: CASRTGLAGVTGELFF
abundance: many; j_gene: TRBJ2-5; d_gene: -; v_gene: TRBV9; len: 15; CDR3nt: TGTGCCAGCAGCGTAGGTCCCGAAAATGGAGAGACCCAGTACTTC; CDR3aa: CASSVGPENGETQYF
abundance: few; j_gene: TRBJ1-4; d_gene: -; v_gene: TRBV4-1; len: 14; CDR3nt: TGCGCCGGCAGCCAAGATCGGGTTAAAGAAAAACTGTTTTTT; CDR3aa: CAGSQDRVKEKLFF